Below, one TCR beta chain is given with its context. There is no known antigen for this receptor. Per-base qualities were not stored, and no clone one base away is much larger. This sample is drawn from a study of blood T cell repertoires in COVID-19 (dated by TCRdb to 2018 to 2020). Concerning the study at large: Collaborator samples came from the United States, Italy and Spain and covered acute and convalescent phases of COVID-19. The prospective study material was composed of cDNA or gDNA derived from T cells, B-cell-depleted T cells, or PBMCs. Subjects who had been exposed to COVID-19, were actively infected with it, or had recovered from it provided the deeply sampled blood TCRbeta repertoires that made up the dataset. The repertoires were released in a freely available public database meant as a resource for research on the immune response to SARS-CoV-2. Samples were obtained from the ongoing ImmuneRACE study (first 160 participants) and from over a thousand subjects provided by 6 global collaborators. Sample metadata almost always included a de-identified subject ID, COVID-19 status, age in years and sex. HLA class I and class II types, where available, came from metadata supplied by the sample provider rather than from assay-based typing.

Broader findings and caveats from the paper: The quantity of clinical and demographic metadata differed by source and by participant and was supplied without curation.

CDR1 SGHAT and CDR2 FQNNGV were looked up in the germline V gene. Trimming costs V 5 bases and J 8 bases, and their ends lie 21 bases apart. Spanning cysteine to phenylalanine, the CDR3 consists of 15 amino acids. The entry retains the CDR3 DNA only, 45 bases that are in frame from base 1. The immunoSEQ Assay, a bias-controlled multiplex PCR, was used to amplify TCRbeta CDR3 regions from genomic DNA. Per the source publication's procedure: The number of nucleated cells in each sample was estimated by amplification of reference gene primers within the assay. To quantify the absolute abundance of each unique TCRbeta CDR3 rearrangement, sequence reads were collapsed and filtered. Productive Simpson clonality was computed per sample as the square root of Simpson's diversity index over productive rearrangements. TCRdb limited this immuneACCESS table to in-frame rearrangements with V and J called. A share of clones is missing; checked studies link under half to unresolved V genes, and the rest is unexplained. That table is the source of V, J and clone size, and D and trimming were worked out from the DNA. This sample lists about 290,000 clones; approximately 90% were detected once. The ten largest clones represent roughly 5.1% of the sample.

The collaborating institutions used their own protocols to collect whole blood in K2EDTA tubes. For TCRbeta analysis, collaborators shipped samples as frozen whole blood, isolated PBMCs, or DNA extracted from either of those sample types. Sequencing input: peripheral blood. The TCR was taken from a middle-aged man with acute or convalescent COVID-19. In this chain, TRBV11-2 is recombined with TRBJ1-2; D gene: possibly TRBD1, on 6 matching bases. In nucleotide form, the sequence is TGTGCCAGCAGCCCGTCCCGCAGGGGATTGTGGGGCTACACCTTC. Translated, it gives CASSPSRRGLWGYTF.